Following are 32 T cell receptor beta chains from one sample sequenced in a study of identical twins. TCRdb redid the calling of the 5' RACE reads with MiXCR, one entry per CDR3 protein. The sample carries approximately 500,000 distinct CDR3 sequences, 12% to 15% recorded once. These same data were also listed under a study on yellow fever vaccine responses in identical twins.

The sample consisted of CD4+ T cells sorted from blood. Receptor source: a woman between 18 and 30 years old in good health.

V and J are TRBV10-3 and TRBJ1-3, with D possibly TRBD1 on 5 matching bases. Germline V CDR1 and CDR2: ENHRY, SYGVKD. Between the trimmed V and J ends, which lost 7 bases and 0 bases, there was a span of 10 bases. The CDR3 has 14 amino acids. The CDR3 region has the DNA TGTGCCATCACCGACAGTCCCTCTGGAAACACCATATATTTT. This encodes CAITDSPSGNTIYF.

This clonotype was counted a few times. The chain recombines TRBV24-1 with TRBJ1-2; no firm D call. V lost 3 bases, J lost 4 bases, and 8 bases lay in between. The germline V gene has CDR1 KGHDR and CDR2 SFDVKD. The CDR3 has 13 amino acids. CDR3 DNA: TGTGCCACCAGTGATGAGCCTTTCTATGGCTACACCTTC. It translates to CATSDEPFYGYTF.

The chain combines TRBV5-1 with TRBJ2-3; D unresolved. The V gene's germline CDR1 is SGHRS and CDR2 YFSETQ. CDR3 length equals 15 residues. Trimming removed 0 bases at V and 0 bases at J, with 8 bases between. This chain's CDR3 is CASSLAVQSTDTQYF. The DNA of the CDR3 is TGCGCCAGCAGCTTGGCCGTACAGAGCACAGATACGCAGTATTTT.

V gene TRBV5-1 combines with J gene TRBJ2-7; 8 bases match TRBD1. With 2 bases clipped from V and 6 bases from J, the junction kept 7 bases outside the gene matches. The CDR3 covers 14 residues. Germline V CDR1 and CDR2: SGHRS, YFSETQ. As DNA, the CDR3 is TGCGCCAGCAGCTTCACGGACAGGGAAGGCGAGCAGTACTTC. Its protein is CASSFTDREGEQYF.

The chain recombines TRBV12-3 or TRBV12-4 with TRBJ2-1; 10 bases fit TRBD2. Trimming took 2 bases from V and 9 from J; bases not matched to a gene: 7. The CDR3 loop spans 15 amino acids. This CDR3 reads CASSLRLAGASEQFF. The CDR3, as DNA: TGTGCCAGCAGTTTACGGCTAGCGGGAGCTAGTGAGCAGTTCTTC.

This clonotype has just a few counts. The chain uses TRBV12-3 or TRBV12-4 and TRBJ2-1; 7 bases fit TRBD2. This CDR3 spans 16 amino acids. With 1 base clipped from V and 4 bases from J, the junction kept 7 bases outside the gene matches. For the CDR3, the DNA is TGTGCCAGCAGTTTAGGGGGGAGGGCCACGTACAATGAGCAGTTCTTC. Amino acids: CASSLGGRATYNEQFF.

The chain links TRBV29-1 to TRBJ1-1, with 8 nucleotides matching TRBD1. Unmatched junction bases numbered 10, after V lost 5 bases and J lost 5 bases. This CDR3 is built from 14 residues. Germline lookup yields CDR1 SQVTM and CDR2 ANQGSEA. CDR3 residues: CSVKTTGGGTEAFF. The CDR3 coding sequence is TGCAGCGTTAAGACAACAGGGGGAGGAACTGAAGCTTTCTTT.

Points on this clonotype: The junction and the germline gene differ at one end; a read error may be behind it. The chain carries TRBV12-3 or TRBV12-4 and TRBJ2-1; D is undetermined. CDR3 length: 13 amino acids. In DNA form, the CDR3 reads TGTGCCATCAGTTCCTATATTCGCTATGAGCAGTTCTTC. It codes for CAISSYIRYEQFF.

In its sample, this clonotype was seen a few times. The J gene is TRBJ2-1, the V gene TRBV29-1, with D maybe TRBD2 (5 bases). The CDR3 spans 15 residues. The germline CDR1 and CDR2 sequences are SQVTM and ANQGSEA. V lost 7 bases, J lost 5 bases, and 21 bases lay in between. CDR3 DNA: TGCAGCGCCGCGGGCCCGCATTACCAAGACAATGAGCAGTTCTTC. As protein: CSAAGPHYQDNEQFF.

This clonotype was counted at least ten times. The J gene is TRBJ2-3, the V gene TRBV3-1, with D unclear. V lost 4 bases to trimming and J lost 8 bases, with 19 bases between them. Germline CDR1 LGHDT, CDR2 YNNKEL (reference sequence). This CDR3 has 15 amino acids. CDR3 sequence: CASSPTRRLVATQYF. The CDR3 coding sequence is TGTGCCAGCAGCCCTACCAGACGGCTGGTTGCTACGCAGTATTTT.

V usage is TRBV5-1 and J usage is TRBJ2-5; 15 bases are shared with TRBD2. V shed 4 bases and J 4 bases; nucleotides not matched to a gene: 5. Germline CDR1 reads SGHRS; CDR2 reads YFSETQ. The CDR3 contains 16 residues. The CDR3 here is CASSTGLAGGIETQYF. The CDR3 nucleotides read TGCGCCAGCAGCACCGGACTAGCGGGGGGGATAGAGACCCAGTACTTC.

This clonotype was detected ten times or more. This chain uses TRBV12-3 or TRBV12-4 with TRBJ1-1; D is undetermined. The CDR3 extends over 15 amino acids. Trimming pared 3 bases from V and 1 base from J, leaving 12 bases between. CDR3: CASSFSPSQNTEAFF. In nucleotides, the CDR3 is TGTGCCAGCAGTTTTTCCCCATCTCAGAACACTGAAGCTTTCTTT.

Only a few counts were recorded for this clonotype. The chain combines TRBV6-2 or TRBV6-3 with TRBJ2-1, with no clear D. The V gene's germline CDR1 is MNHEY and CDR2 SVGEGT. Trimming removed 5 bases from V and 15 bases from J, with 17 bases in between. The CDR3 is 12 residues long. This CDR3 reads CASSTPFDRRFF. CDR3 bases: TGTGCCAGCAGTACGCCCTTTGACCGGAGGTTCTTC.

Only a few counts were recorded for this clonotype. The CDR3 bases are TGTGCCAGCAGTTTCAGCGGGGGGGCCGGAGAGACCCAGTACTTC. Protein product: CASSFSGGAGETQYF. The rearrangement joins TRBV7-2 to TRBJ2-5; 10 positions agree with TRBD2. Trimming took 6 bases from V and 4 from J; bases not matched to a gene: 8. This CDR3 region has 15 residues. Germline values: CDR1 SGHTA, CDR2 FQGNSA.

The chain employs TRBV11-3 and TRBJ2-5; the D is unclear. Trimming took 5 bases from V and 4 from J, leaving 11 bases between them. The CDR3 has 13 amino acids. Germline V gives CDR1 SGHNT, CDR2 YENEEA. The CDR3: CASSPVGPETQYF. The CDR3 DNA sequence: TGTGCCAGCAGCCCGGTTGGCCCAGAGACCCAGTACTTC.

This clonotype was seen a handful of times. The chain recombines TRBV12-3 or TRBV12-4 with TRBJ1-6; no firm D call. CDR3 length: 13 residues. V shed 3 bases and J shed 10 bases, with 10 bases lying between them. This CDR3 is CASSLSSQSPLHF. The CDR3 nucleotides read TGTGCCAGCAGTTTGTCTTCCCAATCACCCCTCCACTTT.

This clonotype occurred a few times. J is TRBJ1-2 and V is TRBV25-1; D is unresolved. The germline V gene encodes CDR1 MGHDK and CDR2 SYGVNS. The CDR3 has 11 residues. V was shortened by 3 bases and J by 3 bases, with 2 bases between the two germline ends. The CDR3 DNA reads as TGTGCCAGCAGTGAGCACTATGGCTACACCTTC. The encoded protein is CASSEHYGYTF.

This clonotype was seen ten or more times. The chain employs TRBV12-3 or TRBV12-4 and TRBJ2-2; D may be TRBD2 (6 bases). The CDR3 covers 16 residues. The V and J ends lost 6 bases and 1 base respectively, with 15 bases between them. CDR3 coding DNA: TGTGCCAGCAGCCCATGGGGAGGACTGAACACCGGGGAGCTGTTTTTT. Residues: CASSPWGGLNTGELFF.

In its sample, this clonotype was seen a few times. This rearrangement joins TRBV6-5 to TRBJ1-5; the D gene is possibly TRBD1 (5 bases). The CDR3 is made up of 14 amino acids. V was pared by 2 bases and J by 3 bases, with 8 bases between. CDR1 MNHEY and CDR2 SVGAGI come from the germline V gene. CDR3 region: CASSYGGDNQPQHF. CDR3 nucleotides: TGTGCCAGCAGTTACGGGGGGGACAATCAGCCCCAGCATTTT.

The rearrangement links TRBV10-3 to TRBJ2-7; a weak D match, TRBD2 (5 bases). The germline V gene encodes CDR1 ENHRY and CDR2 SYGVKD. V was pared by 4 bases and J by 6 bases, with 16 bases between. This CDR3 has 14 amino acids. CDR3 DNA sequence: TGTGCCATCAGTGCGAGGGAGACTGTAGGCGAGCAGTACTTC. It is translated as CAISARETVGEQYF.

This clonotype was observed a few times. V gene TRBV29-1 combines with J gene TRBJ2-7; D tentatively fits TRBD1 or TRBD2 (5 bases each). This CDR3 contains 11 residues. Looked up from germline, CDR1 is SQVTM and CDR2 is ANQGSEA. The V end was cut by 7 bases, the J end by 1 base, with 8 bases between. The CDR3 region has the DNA TGCAGCGGAGGGGAGTCCTACGAGCAGTACTTC. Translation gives CSGGESYEQYF.

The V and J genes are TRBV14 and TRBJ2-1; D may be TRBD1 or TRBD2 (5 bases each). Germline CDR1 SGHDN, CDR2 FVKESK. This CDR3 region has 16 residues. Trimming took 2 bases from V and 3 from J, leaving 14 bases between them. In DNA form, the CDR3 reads TGTGCCAGCAGCCAACGGGACCTCGCATACTACAATGAGCAGTTCTTC. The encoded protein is CASSQRDLAYYNEQFF.

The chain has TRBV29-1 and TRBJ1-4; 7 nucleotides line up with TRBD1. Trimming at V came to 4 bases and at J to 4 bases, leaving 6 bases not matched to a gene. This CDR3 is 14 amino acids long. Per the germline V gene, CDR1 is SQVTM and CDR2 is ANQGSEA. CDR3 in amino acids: CSVGTGPLNEKLFF. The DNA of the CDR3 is TGCAGCGTTGGGACAGGCCCACTTAATGAAAAACTGTTTTTT.

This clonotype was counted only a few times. For the CDR3, the DNA is TGTGCCAGCAGCCAAGCCGGACTAGCTGGCGAGCAGTACTTC. Translation gives CASSQAGLAGEQYF. The chain employs TRBV3-1 and TRBJ2-7; TRBD2 aligns across 8 bases. J lost 6 bases, V lost 1 base, and 5 bases had no gene match. Germline V gene data show CDR1 as LGHDT and CDR2 as YNNKEL (reference sequence). This CDR3 is 14 amino acids long.

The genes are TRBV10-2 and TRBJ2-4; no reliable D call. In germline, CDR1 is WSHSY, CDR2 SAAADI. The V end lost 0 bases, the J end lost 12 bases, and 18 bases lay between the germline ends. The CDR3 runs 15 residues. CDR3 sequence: CASSESPWRGGPQYF. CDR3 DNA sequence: TGCGCCAGCAGTGAGTCGCCCTGGCGAGGTGGGCCTCAGTACTTC.

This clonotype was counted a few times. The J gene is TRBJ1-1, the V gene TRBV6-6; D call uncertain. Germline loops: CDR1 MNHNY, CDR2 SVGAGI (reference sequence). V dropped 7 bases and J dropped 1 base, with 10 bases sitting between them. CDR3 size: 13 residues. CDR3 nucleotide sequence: TGTGCCAGCACCTACGGGGAGAACACTGAAGCTTTCTTT. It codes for CASTYGENTEAFF.

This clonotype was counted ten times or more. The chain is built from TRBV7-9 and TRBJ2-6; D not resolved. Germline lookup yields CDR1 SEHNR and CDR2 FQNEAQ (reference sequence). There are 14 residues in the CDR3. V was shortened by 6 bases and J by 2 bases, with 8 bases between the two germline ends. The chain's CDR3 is CASSLPAGANVLTF. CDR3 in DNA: TGTGCCAGCAGTCTCCCCGCTGGGGCCAACGTCCTGACTTTC.

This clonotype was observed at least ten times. CDR3 amino acids: CSARDSNSNQPQHF. The CDR3, as DNA: TGCAGTGCTAGAGACAGTAATAGCAATCAGCCCCAGCATTTT. V usage is TRBV20-1 and J usage is TRBJ1-5; D gene uncertain. The CDR3 sequence is 14 residues long. Trimming stripped 0 bases from V and 0 bases from J, with 6 bases between. Germline V lookup: CDR1 DFQATT, CDR2 SNEGSKA (reference sequence).

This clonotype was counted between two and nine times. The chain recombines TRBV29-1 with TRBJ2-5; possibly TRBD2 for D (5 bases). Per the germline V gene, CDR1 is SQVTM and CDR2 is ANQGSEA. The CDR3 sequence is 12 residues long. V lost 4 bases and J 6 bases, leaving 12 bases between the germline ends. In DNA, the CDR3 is TGCAGCGTTGTTGAGGGTCAAAAGACCCAGTACTTC. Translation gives CSVVEGQKTQYF.

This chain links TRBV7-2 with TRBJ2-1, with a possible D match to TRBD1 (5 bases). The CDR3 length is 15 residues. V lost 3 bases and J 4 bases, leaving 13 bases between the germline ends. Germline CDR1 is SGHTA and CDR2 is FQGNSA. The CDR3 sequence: CASSFSEQVYNEQFF. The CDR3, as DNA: TGTGCCAGCAGCTTCTCCGAACAGGTATACAATGAGCAGTTCTTC.

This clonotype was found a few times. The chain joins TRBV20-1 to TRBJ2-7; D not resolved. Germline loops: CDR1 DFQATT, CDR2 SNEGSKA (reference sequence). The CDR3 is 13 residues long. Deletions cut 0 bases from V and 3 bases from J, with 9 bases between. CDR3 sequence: CSARDPGHYEQYF. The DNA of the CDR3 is TGCAGTGCTAGAGATCCAGGCCACTACGAGCAGTACTTC.

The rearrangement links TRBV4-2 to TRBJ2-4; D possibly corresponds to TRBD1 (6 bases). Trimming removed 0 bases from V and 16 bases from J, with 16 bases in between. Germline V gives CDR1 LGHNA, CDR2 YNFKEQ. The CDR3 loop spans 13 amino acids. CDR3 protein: CASSQDRRTDPYF. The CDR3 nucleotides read TGTGCCAGCAGCCAAGATCGTAGGACAGACCCTTACTTC.